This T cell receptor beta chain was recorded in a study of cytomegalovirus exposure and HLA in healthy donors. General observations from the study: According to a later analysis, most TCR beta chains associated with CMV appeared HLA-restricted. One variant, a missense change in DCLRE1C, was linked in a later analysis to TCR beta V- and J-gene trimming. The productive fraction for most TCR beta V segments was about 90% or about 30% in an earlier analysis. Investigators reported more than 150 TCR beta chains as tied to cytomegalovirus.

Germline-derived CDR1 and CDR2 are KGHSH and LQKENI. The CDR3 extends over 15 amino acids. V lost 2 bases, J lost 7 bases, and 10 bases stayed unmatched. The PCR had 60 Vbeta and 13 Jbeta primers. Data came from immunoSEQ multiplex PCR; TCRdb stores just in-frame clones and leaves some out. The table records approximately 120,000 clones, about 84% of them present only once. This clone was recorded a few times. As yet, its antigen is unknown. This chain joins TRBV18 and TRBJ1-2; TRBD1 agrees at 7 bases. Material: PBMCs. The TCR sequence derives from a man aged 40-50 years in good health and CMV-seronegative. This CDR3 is CASSPKEGGAGGYTF. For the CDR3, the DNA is TGTGCCAGCTCACCAAAGGAAGGGGGCGCGGGTGGCTACACCTTC.